This T cell receptor (beta chain) was identified during a study of shared clonotypes between healthy human individuals. Whole-study context: Three plates were used per donor for CD4 naive, three for CD4 memory, two for CD8 naive and one for CD8 memory. Overall study findings and caveats: Naive subsets typically showed greater estimated richness than memory subsets.

Details on this clone: No antigen is known for it. At the DNA level, this CDR3 is encoded by other sequences in the same sample as well.

Germline V lookup: CDR1 MNHEY, CDR2 SMNVEV (reference sequence). This CDR3 comprises 13 residues. V lost 3 bases, J lost 1 base, and 6 bases lay in between. Terminally differentiated effector memory CD45RA+ cells were excluded by CCR7 positive selection of CD45RO-negative cells. The input for sorted-subset replicate PCRs was 200 ng DNA, tens of thousands of T cell genomes. The assay was immunoSEQ multiplex PCR, and TCRdb's table has in-frame clones only and misses some. The repertoire holds roughly 1,800,000 clones, with around 96% as singletons. The TCR sequence derives from a man aged 18 to 30 in good health. Material: naive CD8+ T cells sorted from blood. The chain couples TRBV27 to TRBJ1-1; D is ambiguous. DNA of the CDR3: TGTGCCAGCAGTTTCGTGGGGAACACTGAAGCTTTCTTT. Amino acids: CASSFVGNTEAFF.